Sequencing of this T cell receptor (beta chain) was carried out in a study of beta chain features in type 1 diabetes. Looking at the study overall: Cell yields, gender and age were similar in healthy donors and patients.

Study conclusions and caveats: Naive, central memory and Treg TCRB repertoires seemed to resemble each other more closely in patients than they did in healthy donors. More deletions and fewer insertions at VDJ junctions were seen in type 1 diabetes patients.

Points on this clone: Its matching antigen is unknown.

J lost 1 base, V lost 5 bases, and 13 bases had no gene match. Germline loops: CDR1 SGHVS, CDR2 FQNEAQ. This CDR3 is 19 amino acids long. Expressed TCRB transcripts were sequenced because the isolated RNA had all been reverse transcribed beforehand. Repertoires were generated with immunoSEQ multiplex PCR, while TCRdb's copy carries only in-frame clones and drops some. The sample has 300,000 to 350,000 clones; 12% to 15% are singletons. The material sequenced was central memory CD4+ T cells from blood. The TCR was taken from a man aged 25-45 years in good health. The chain has TRBV7-8 and TRBJ2-2, with 10 bases fitting TRBD2. For the CDR3, the DNA is TGTGCCAGCAGCACCCAAATAATAGGACTAGCGGTGAACACCGGGGAGCTGTTTTTT. It translates to CASSTQIIGLAVNTGELFF.